This TCR beta chain was identified in a study of blood T cell repertoires in COVID-19. Study at large: Spain, Italy and the United States supplied samples that represented acute and convalescent COVID-19.

Original processing notes: Reference gene primer amplification yielded estimated nucleated cell counts. The assay was immunoSEQ multiplex PCR, and TCRdb's table has in-frame clones only and misses some. The D gene and trimming were derived from the DNA, and the V and J assignments and clone size from that table. This table has fewer than 350,000 clones, 81% appearing once. The V gene lost 1 base and the J gene lost 7 bases, with 14 bases spanning the gap. The CDR3 sequence is 15 residues long. Germline assignment: CDR1 LGHDT and CDR2 YNNKEL (reference sequence). J is TRBJ1-5 and V is TRBV3-1 (or the pseudogene TRBV3-2); D remains unclear. The sequencing input was peripheral blood. The sequence came from a woman aged 60 to 75 with active or convalescent COVID-19. CDR3 nucleotides: TGTGCCAGCAGCCAAGGGTATAGGGAGGACCAGCCCCAGCATTTT. This gives the protein CASSQGYREDQPQHF.